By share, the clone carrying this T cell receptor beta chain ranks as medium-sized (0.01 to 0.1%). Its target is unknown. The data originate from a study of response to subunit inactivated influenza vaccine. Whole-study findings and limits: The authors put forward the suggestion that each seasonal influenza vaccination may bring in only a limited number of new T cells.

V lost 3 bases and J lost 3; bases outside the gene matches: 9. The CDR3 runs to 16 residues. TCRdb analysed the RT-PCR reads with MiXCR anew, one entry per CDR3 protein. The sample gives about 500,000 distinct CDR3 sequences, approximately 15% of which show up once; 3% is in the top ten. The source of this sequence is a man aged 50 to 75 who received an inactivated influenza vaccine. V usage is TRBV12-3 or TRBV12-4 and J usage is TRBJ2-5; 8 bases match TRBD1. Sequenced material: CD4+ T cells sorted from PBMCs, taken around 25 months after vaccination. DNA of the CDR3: TGTGCCAGCAGTTTTGAGATAGGACAGGGAAAAGAGACCCAGTACTTC. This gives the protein CASSFEIGQGKETQYF.